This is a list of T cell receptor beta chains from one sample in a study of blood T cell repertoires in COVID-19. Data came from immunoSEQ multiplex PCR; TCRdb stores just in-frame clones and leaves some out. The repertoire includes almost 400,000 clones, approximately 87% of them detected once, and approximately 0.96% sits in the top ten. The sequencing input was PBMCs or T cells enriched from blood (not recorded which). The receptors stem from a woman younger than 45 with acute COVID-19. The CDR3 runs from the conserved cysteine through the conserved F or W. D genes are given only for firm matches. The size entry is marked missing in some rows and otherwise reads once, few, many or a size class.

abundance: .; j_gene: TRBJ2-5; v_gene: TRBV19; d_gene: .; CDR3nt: TGTGCCAGTACCCCGGGACACCCGTACCAAGAGACCCAGTACTTC; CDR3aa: CASTPGHPYQETQYF
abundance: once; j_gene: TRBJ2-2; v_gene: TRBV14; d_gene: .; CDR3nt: TGTGCCAGCAGCCCCCGTGGAGTAAACACCGGGGAGCTGTTTTTT; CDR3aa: CASSPRGVNTGELFF
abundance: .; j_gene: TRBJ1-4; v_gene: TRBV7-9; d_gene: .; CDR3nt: TGTGCCAGCAGCTTTTCAGTCTCCCCGGGGAGCGGTGTTAATGAAAAACTGTTTTTT; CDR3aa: CASSFSVSPGSGVNEKLFF
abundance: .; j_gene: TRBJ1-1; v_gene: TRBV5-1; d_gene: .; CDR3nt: TGCGCCAGCAGCAGGTTGGGAGCGAACACTGAAGCTTTCTTT; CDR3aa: CASSRLGANTEAFF
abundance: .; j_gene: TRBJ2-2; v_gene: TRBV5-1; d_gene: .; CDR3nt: TGCGCCAGCAGCTTCGGGGTAGGCGGGGAGCTGTTTTTT; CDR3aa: CASSFGVGGELFF
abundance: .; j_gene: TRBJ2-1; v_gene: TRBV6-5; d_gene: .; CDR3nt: TGTGCCAGCAGTTTCCGACTCGATTACAATGAGCAGTTCTTC; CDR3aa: CASSFRLDYNEQFF
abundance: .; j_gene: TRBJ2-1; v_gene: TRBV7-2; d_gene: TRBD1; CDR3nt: TGTGCCAGCAGCTTAGGGGGGACAGGGGCCTACAATGAGCAGTTCTTC; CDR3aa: CASSLGGTGAYNEQFF
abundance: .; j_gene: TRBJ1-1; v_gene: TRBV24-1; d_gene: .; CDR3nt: TGTGCCACCAGTGCCGGCCGAGGCACTGAAGCTTTCTTT; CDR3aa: CATSAGRGTEAFF
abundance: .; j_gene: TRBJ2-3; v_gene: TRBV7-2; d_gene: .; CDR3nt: TGTGCCAGCAGCTCACAGGGTACAGATACGCAGTATTTT; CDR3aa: CASSSQGTDTQYF
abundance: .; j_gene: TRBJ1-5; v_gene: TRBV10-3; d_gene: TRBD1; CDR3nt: TGTGCCATCAGCCGACAGGGTGATGCCAATCAGCCCCAGCATTTT; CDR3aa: CAISRQGDANQPQHF
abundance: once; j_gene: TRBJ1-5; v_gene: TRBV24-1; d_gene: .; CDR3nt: TGTGCCACCAGTGATGTCGGTAGCAATCAGCCCCAGCATTTT; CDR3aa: CATSDVGSNQPQHF
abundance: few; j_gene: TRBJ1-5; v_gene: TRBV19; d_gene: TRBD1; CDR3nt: TGTGCCAGCCTGGACAGGGGGCCCCTGTATAGCAATCAGCCCCAGCATTTT; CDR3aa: CASLDRGPLYSNQPQHF
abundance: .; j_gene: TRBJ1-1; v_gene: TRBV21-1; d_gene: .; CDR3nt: TGTGCCAGCAGCATGCGGGGACCAAGCAAGTTAGGAGAAAGATTGAACACTGAAGCTTTCTTT; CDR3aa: CASSMRGPSKLGERLNTEAFF
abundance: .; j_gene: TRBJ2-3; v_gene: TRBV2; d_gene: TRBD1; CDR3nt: TGTGCCAGCAGTCCCCTCACAGGGGACACAGATACGCAGTATTTT; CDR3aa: CASSPLTGDTDTQYF
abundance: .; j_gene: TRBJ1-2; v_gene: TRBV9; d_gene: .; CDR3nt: TGTGCCAGCAGCGGCTCATCAGGGCATGGCTACACCTTC; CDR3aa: CASSGSSGHGYTF
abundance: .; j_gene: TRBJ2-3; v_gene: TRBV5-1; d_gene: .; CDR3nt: TGCGCCAGCAGCTTGGAAGGACTCACCGTCACAGATACGCAGTATTTT; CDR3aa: CASSLEGLTVTDTQYF
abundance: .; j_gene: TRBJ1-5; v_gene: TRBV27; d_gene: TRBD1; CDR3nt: TGTGCCAGCAGTTTGACAGGGCTCAGTCAGCCCCAGCATTTT; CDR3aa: CASSLTGLSQPQHF
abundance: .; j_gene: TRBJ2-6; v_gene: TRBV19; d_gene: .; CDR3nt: TGTGCCAGTACCAAAACTGGGGCCAACGTCCTGACTTTC; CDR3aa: CASTKTGANVLTF
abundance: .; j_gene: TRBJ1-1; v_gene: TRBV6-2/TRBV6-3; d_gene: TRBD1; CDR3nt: TGTGCCAGCAGTTACTCCGGCTGGACAGGGAACGCTGAAGCTTTCTTT; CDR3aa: CASSYSGWTGNAEAFF
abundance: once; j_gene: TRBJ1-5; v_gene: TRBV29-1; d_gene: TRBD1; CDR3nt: TGCAGCGTGATGACAGGGTCCAGCAATCAGCCCCAGCATTTT; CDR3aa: CSVMTGSSNQPQHF
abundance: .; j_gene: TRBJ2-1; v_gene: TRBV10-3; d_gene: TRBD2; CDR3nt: TGTGCCATCAGCCGTGGCGGGGGGGCGTACAATGAGCAGTTCTTC; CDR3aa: CAISRGGGAYNEQFF
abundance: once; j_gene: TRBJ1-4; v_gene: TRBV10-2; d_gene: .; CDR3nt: TGCGCCAGCAGGGGGCCAAATAATGAAAAACTGTTTTTT; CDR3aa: CASRGPNNEKLFF
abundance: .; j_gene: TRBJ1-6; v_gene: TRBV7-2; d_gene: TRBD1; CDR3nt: TGTGCCAGCAGCCCCCAGGGGGCTTCACCCCTCCACTTT; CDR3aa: CASSPQGASPLHF
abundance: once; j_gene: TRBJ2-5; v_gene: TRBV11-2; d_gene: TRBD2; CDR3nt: TGTGCCAGCAGCTTAGGGACTAGTTGGGAAGAGACCCAGTACTTC; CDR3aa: CASSLGTSWEETQYF
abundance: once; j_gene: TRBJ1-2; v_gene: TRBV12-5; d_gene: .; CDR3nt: TGTGCTAGTGGGACCAGGGGTAACTATGGCTACACCTTC; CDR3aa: CASGTRGNYGYTF
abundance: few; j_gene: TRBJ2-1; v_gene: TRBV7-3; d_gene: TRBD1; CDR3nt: TGTGCCAGCAGCTTAAGGGGACAGGGGACCAATGAGCAGTTCTTC; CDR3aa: CASSLRGQGTNEQFF
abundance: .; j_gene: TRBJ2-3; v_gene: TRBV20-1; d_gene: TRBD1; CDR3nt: TGCAGTGCTAGTCAAAGGGGACAGTTGAGCACAGATACGCAGTATTTT; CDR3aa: CSASQRGQLSTDTQYF